This T cell receptor beta chain derives from a study of T-cell memory formation after mild COVID-19. A remark on this clonotype: Its cognate antigen is unknown.

The V gene's germline CDR1 is LGHDT and CDR2 YNNKEL (reference sequence). The CDR3 extends over 13 amino acids. V was trimmed by 1 base and J by 9 bases, leaving 10 bases between them. One entry per CDR3 protein, called by TCRdb with MiXCR from the 5' RACE reads. Among roughly 150,000 distinct CDR3 sequences listed, roughly 15% were seen once. Study outcomes and limitations: Memory from before infection featured some responding clones, which suggests cross-reactive memory joined. Later expanders leaned CD4+, whereas clones that contracted between day 15 and 85 were balanced CD4/CD8.

Source material: PBMCs or a T cell subset sorted from them (not recorded which). The source of this sequence is an adult woman who had mild COVID-19 (a few samples of this study predate the infection). Cell type and time point are not known. J is TRBJ2-1 and V is TRBV3-1; D may be TRBD2 (5 bases). CDR3 region: CASSQGRRGEQFF. As DNA, the CDR3 is TGTGCCAGCAGCCAAGGTCGACGGGGTGAGCAGTTCTTC.